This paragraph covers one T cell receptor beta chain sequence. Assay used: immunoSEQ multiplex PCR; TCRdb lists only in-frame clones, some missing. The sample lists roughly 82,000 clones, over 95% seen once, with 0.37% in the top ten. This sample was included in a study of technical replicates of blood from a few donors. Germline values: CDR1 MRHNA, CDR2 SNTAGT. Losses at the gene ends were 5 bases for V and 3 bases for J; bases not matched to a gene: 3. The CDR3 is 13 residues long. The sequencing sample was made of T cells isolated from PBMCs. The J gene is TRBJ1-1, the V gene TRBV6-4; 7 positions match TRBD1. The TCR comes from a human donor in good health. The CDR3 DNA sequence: TGTGCCAGCAGTCGTACAGGGGACACTGAAGCTTTCTTT. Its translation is CASSRTGDTEAFF.